A single sample gave rise to the 9 T cell receptor beta chains below, sequenced in a study of blood T cells in healthy people across ages. Then a second PCR, running roughly 7 to 11 cycles, was carried out with a sample-barcoded 5' primer and a J-beta primer mix. TCRdb re-called the 5' RACE reads with MiXCR, one entry per CDR3 protein. The data contain about 2 million distinct CDR3 sequences, around 50% of them singletons. The material sequenced was blood. The receptors come from a woman aged 40 to 50 in good health.

The rearrangement uses TRBV6-6 and TRBJ2-7; 8 bases are shared with TRBD1. The germline V gene encodes CDR1 MNHNY and CDR2 SVGAGI (reference sequence). Trimming cost V 7 bases and J 0 bases; bases outside gene matches: 5. This CDR3 contains 14 residues. CDR3 in DNA: TGTGCCAGCAATGGGGACAGGAGCTCCTACGAGCAGTACTTC. It translates to CASNGDRSSYEQYF.

There are a few counts of this clonotype. The V and J genes are TRBV12-5 and TRBJ2-1; the D gene is possibly TRBD2 (6 bases). This CDR3 has 14 amino acids. The V gene lost 6 bases and the J gene lost 0 bases, with 9 bases spanning the gap. Germline V CDR1 and CDR2: LGHNT, FRNRAP. The CDR3 loop is CASGIGSSYNEQFF. The CDR3 DNA reads as TGTGCTAGTGGGATCGGGAGCTCCTACAATGAGCAGTTCTTC.

This chain connects TRBV10-2 to TRBJ2-7; 14 bases line up with TRBD2. This CDR3 has 16 residues. V lost 6 bases and J lost 4; bases outside the gene matches: 8. In germline, CDR1 is WSHSY, CDR2 SAAADI. CDR3: CASRGGLAGVGYEQYF. The CDR3 region has the DNA TGCGCCAGCAGGGGGGGACTAGCGGGGGTCGGATACGAGCAGTACTTC.

The rearrangement links TRBV4-1 to TRBJ2-5; 8 nucleotides line up with TRBD1. The V gene end was trimmed by 2 bases and the J gene end by 4 bases; junction bases not matched to a gene: 12. CDR1 is MGHRA and CDR2 is YSYEKL in the germline V gene. This CDR3 has 17 residues. CDR3 coding DNA: TGCGCCAGCAGCCAAACAGCCGGGACAGGAACGGGAGAGACCCAGTACTTC. This codes for CASSQTAGTGTGETQYF.

The chain employs TRBV29-1 and TRBJ1-5, with D unresolved. Germline values: CDR1 SQVTM, CDR2 ANQGSEA. The CDR3 runs to 14 residues. With 6 bases removed from V and 6 bases from J, the gap between germline ends came to 18 bases. CDR3 bases: TGCAGCGTCAGACCGTCAGGATTAGGTCAGCCCCAGCATTTT. Encoded protein: CSVRPSGLGQPQHF. The whole variable domain, filled in from reference TRBV29-1 and TRBJ1-5, reads SAVISQKPSRDICQRGTSLTIQCQVDSQVTMMFWYRQQPGQSLTLIATANQGSEATYESGFVIDKFPISRPNLTFSTLTVSNMSPEDSSIYLCSVRPSGLGQPQHFGDGTRLSIL.

This chain connects TRBV20-1 to TRBJ2-5; possibly TRBD2 for D (5 bases). There are 13 residues in the CDR3. Germline-derived CDR1 and CDR2 are DFQATT and SNEGSKA (reference sequence). V was clipped by 3 bases and J by 5 bases, with 13 bases between them. CDR3 DNA sequence: TGCAGTGCTAGTATCACTAGGCGCGAGACCCAGTACTTC. Translated, it gives CSASITRRETQYF.

This rearrangement joins TRBV6-6 to TRBJ2-7; D may be TRBD2 (7 bases). The last part of the DNA fits TRBJ2-5 better; the J call may be wrong. The CDR3 is 13 amino acids. CDR1 and CDR2 (germline): MNHNY, SVGAGI (reference sequence). CDR3 bases: TGTGCCAGCACCAAGGGGGGGGGACAGACCCAGTACTTC. Protein: CASTKGGGQTQYF.

J is TRBJ2-5 and V is TRBV20-1; D is perhaps TRBD2 (5 bases). Germline CDR1 is DFQATT and CDR2 is SNEGSKA (reference sequence). With 3 bases removed from V and 5 bases from J, the gap between germline ends came to 13 bases. The CDR3 runs to 13 residues. CDR3 sequence reads: CSASPLARETQYF. CDR3 nucleotide sequence: TGCAGTGCTAGTCCCCTAGCTCGGGAGACCCAGTACTTC.

The chain carries TRBV7-2 and TRBJ2-5; the D gene is possibly TRBD1 (6 bases). Germline V gene data show CDR1 as SGHTA and CDR2 as FQGNSA. This CDR3 is 14 amino acids long. V lost 4 bases and J lost 11, with 20 bases in between. CDR3 region: CASSSHTGNNEQYF. The CDR3, as DNA: TGTGCCAGCAGCTCACATACAGGGAACAATGAGCAGTACTTC.